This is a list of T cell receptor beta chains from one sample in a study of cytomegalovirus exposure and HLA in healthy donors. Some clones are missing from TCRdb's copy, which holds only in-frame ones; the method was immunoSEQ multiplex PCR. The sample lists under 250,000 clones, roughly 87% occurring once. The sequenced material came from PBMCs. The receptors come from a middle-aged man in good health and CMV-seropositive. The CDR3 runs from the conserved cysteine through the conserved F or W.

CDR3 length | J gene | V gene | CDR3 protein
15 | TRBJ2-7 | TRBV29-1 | CSVWTGFAASGEQYF
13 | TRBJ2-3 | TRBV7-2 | CASSLGHTDTQYF
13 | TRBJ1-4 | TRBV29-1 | CSVQLGLDEKLFF
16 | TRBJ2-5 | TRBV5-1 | CASSDIQGPHLETQYF
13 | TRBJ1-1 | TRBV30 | CAWKVTMNTEAFF
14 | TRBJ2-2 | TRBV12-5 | CASGLVGGTGELFF
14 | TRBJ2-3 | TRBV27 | CASSYQGSTDTQYF
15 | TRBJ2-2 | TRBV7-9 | CASRPGVMYTGELFF
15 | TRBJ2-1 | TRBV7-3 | CASSLAGRASSEQFF
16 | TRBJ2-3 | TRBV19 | CASSTPHSGSWDTQYF
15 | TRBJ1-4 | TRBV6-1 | CASSEITGKDEKLFF
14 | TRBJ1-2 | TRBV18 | CASSPAGSNYGYTF
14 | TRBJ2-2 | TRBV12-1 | CASSFTSATGELFF
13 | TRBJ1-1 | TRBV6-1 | CASSVTGVTEAFF
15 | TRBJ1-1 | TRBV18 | CASSPSTGEVTEAFF
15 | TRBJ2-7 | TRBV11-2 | CASSSRPGGVYEQYF
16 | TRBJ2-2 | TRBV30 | CAWRPSGRGNTGELFF
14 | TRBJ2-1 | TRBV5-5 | CASKGTGDANEQFF
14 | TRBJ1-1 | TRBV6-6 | CASSSRGGITEAFF
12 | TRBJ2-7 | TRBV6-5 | CASSSQDSGEYF
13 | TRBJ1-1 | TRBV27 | CASSFLGGTEAFF
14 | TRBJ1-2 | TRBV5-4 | CASSPGGAGYGYTF
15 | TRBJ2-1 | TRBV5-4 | CASSRTSGSHNEQFF
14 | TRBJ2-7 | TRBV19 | CASSRGLDFYEQYF
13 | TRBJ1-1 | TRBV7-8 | CASSFPGLTEAFF
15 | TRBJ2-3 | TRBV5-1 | CASSLDAGDTDTQYF
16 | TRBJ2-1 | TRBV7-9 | CASSLGLAAGYNEQFF
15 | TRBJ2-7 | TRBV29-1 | CSVEYRGTSPYEQYF
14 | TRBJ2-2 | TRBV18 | CASSPTPGPGELFF
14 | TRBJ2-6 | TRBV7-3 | CASSKSSGANVLTF
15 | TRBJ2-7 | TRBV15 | CATSREHQGPYEQYF
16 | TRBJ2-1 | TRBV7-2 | CASSSQVGQPVNEQFF
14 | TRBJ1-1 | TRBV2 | CASSYRNLNTEAFF
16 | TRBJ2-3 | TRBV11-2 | CASSAASGSSTDTQYF
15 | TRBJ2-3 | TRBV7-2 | CASSATGGSTDTQYF
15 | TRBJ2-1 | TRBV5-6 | CASSLGGSEYNEQFF
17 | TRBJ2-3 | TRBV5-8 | CASSLGIAGAPTDTQYF
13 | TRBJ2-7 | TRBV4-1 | CASSQGTSYEQYF
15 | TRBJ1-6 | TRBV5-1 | CASSPGGTGRSPLHF
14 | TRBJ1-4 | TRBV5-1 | CASSLGRGGEKLFF
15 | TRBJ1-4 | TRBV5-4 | CASSLMGQGGEKLFF
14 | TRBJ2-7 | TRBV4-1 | CASSAGQGLYEQYF
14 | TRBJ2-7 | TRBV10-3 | CAISESAVPYEQYF
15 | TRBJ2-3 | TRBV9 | CASSKRLGGTDTQYF
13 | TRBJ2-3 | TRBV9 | CASSVVGVDTQYF
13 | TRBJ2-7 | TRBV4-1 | CASSPEPHYEQYF
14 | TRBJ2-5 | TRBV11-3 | CASSSPGLGETQYF
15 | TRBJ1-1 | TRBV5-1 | CASSLAGGGNTEAFF
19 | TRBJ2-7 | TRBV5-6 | CASSLVGWGRDREGHEQYF
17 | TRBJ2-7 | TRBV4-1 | CASSQGGLAGVPYEQYF
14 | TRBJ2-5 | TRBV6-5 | CASRDSGRKETQYF
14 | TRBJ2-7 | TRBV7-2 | CASSLVSSGTEQYF
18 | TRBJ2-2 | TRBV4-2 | CASSQASLAGGPTGELFF